The 16 T cell receptor beta chains presented below share a single source sample, sequenced in a study of blood T cell repertoires in COVID-19. The method was immunoSEQ multiplex PCR; TCRdb's version includes in-frame clones alone and lacks a portion of them. The repertoire includes about 180,000 clones, 75% to 90% of them detected once, and over 2% sits in the top ten. The sequenced sample was PBMCs or T cells enriched from blood (not recorded which). These receptors were taken from a woman between 35 and 50 years old with acute COVID-19.

This clone was detected a few times. The chain uses TRBV5-1 and TRBJ2-2; 12 nucleotides match TRBD2. This CDR3 has 17 amino acids. With 1 base clipped from V and 4 bases from J, the junction kept 5 bases outside the gene matches. In germline, CDR1 is SGHRS, CDR2 YFSETQ. CDR3 region: CASSLKLAGGSTGELFF. DNA of the CDR3: TGCGCCAGCAGCTTGAAACTAGCGGGGGGCTCCACCGGGGAGCTGTTTTTT.

The chain joins TRBV2 to TRBJ1-2, with a tentative D call TRBD1 (6 bases). The CDR3 spans 13 residues. The germline V and J ends were trimmed by 4 bases and 1 base, with 7 bases remaining between them. The V gene's germline CDR1 is SNHLY and CDR2 FYNNEI. CDR3 region: CASSGDINYGYTF. The CDR3 coding sequence is TGTGCCAGCAGTGGGGACATTAACTATGGCTACACCTTC. Together with reference TRBV2 and TRBJ1-2, the CDR3 gives the full variable domain: EPEVTQTPSHQVTQMGQEVILRCVPISNHLYFYWYRQILGQKVEFLVSFYNNEISEKSEIFDDQFSVERPDGSNFTLKIRSTKLEDSAMYFCASSGDINYGYTFGSGTRLTVV.

CDR3 residues: CASSPLSGGVSTDTQYF. The CDR3 DNA sequence: TGTGCCAGCAGCCCCCTTAGCGGGGGGGTTAGCACAGATACGCAGTATTTT. The chain employs TRBV28 and TRBJ2-3, with 11 bases lining up with TRBD2. Germline V gives CDR1 MDHEN, CDR2 SYDVKM. With V trimmed by 6 bases and J by 0 bases, 8 bases remained unmatched. This CDR3 spans 17 amino acids.

This clone came up once. The chain carries TRBV2 and TRBJ2-1, with no clear D. The CDR3 loop spans 12 amino acids. CDR1 and CDR2 (germline): SNHLY, FYNNEI. Trimming left V 1 base short and J 6 bases short, with 4 bases between. Here the CDR3 reads CASSEGGNEQFF. The CDR3 bases are TGTGCCAGCAGTGAAGGAGGCAATGAGCAGTTCTTC.

The chain has TRBV7-9 and TRBJ1-3; 8 bases align to TRBD1. Germline-derived CDR1 and CDR2 are SEHNR and FQNEAQ (reference sequence). The CDR3 is 14 amino acids. With V trimmed by 6 bases and J by 4 bases, 5 bases remained unmatched. This chain's CDR3 is CASSRTGHGNTIYF. For the CDR3, the DNA is TGTGCCAGCAGTAGGACAGGGCACGGAAACACCATATATTTT. The entire variable domain, with the rest obtained from reference TRBV7-9 and TRBJ1-3, is as follows: DTGVSQNPRHKITKRGQNVTFRCDPISEHNRLYWYRQTLGQGPEFLTYFQNEAQLEKSRLLSDRFSAERPKGSFSTLEIQRTEQGDSAMYLCASSRTGHGNTIYFGEGSWLTVV.

This clone was counted once. The chain employs TRBV27 and TRBJ2-7; a weak D match, TRBD1 (5 bases). The CDR3 contains 14 residues. Deletions cut 7 bases from V and 0 bases from J, with 13 bases between. Looked up from germline, CDR1 is MNHEY and CDR2 is SMNVEV (reference sequence). The CDR3 DNA sequence: TGTGCCAGCAAGAAACAGGACCTCTCCTACGAGCAGTACTTC. Its protein is CASKKQDLSYEQYF.

This chain links TRBV7-9 with TRBJ2-1; TRBD2 matches at 9 bases. Looked up from germline, CDR1 is SEHNR and CDR2 is FQNEAQ (reference sequence). This CDR3 is 15 amino acids long. The trim removed 7 bases at V and 6 bases at J, leaving 10 bases unmatched. The CDR3 is CASKIVAGGTNEQFF. The DNA for the CDR3 is TGTGCCAGCAAAATAGTGGCGGGAGGGACCAATGAGCAGTTCTTC.

V is TRBV7-8 and J is TRBJ2-5; the match to TRBD1 covers 8 bases. This CDR3 is 15 amino acids long. Germline V gene data show CDR1 as SGHVS and CDR2 as FQNEAQ. J gave up 2 bases and V 3 bases, and 5 bases lay outside the gene matches. CDR3 sequence: CASSFWRTGQETQYF. The CDR3 DNA reads TGTGCCAGCAGCTTCTGGCGGACAGGGCAAGAGACCCAGTACTTC.

This clone is a singleton in its sample. The gene calls are TRBV9 and TRBJ1-1; the D is unclear. V shed 3 bases and J shed 1 base, with 13 bases lying between them. Germline loops: CDR1 SGDLS, CDR2 YYNGEE. The CDR3 extends over 15 amino acids. CDR3: CASSGGGGPNTEAFF. The CDR3 DNA follows: TGTGCCAGCAGCGGCGGCGGAGGTCCGAACACTGAAGCTTTCTTT.

This clone was recorded only once. V is TRBV9 and J is TRBJ2-4, with TRBD2 matching over 8 bases. Germline values: CDR1 SGDLS, CDR2 YYNGEE. V gave up 3 bases and J gave up 8 bases; unmatched junction bases: 10. The CDR3 length is 15 residues. The chain's CDR3 is CASSAGPGGFDIQYF. DNA of the CDR3: TGTGCCAGCAGCGCGGGACCGGGGGGGTTTGACATTCAGTACTTC.

This chain joins TRBV20-1 and TRBJ2-7; TRBD1 might be the D (5 bases). This CDR3 comprises 11 residues. Germline loops: CDR1 DFQATT, CDR2 SNEGSKA (reference sequence). The V gene lost 4 bases and the J gene lost 5 bases, with 9 bases spanning the gap. The CDR3 bases are TGCAGTGCTACAGGGCGGAACGAGCAGTACTTC. Its protein is CSATGRNEQYF.

The V gene is TRBV29-1, the J gene TRBJ1-2; D remains ambiguous. The germline gives CDR1 SQVTM, CDR2 ANQGSEA. The CDR3 is made up of 15 amino acids. V lost 0 bases and J lost 4, with 15 bases in between. CDR3 nucleotide sequence: TGCAGCGTTGAAGATCCGTTCGGTTCCCGCTATGGCTACACCTTC. Residues: CSVEDPFGSRYGYTF.

The V gene is TRBV7-6, the J gene TRBJ2-7; TRBD1 aligns across 9 bases. This CDR3 is built from 15 residues. Trimming at V came to 4 bases and at J to 2 bases, leaving 6 bases not matched to a gene. The V gene's germline CDR1 is SGHVS and CDR2 FNYEAQ. The CDR3 DNA reads TGTGCCAGCAGCTCAGGGACAGGGTATCCCTACGAGCAGTACTTC. This encodes CASSSGTGYPYEQYF.

In this sample, this clone turned up once. V usage is TRBV5-4 and J usage is TRBJ2-5; the D gene is possibly TRBD2 (5 bases). The CDR3 covers 15 residues. Germline V gives CDR1 SGHNT, CDR2 YYREEE (reference sequence). Trimming pared 1 base from V and 3 bases from J, leaving 13 bases between. The CDR3 reads CASSLLGSKKETQYF. The CDR3 DNA reads TGTGCCAGCAGCTTGTTAGGGAGTAAGAAAGAGACCCAGTACTTC.

CDR3: CASSKTSGSTRDEQYF. The DNA of the CDR3 is TGTGCCAGCAGCAAAACTAGCGGGAGTACGAGAGACGAGCAGTACTTC. V and J are TRBV11-2 and TRBJ2-7; 11 bases are shared with TRBD2. Trimming cost V 5 bases and J 5 bases; bases outside gene matches: 11. Germline values: CDR1 SGHAT, CDR2 FQNNGV. There are 16 residues in the CDR3.

The rearrangement uses TRBV5-1 and TRBJ1-1; tentatively, D is TRBD1 (6 bases). The CDR3 sequence is 15 residues long. Deletions cut 0 bases from V and 7 bases from J, with 16 bases between. The germline CDR1 and CDR2 sequences are SGHRS and YFSETQ. CDR3 sequence (DNA): TGCGCCAGCAGCTTGGGTGGGGGCGGCCCCGGTGAAGCTTTCTTT. Translating gives CASSLGGGGPGEAFF.